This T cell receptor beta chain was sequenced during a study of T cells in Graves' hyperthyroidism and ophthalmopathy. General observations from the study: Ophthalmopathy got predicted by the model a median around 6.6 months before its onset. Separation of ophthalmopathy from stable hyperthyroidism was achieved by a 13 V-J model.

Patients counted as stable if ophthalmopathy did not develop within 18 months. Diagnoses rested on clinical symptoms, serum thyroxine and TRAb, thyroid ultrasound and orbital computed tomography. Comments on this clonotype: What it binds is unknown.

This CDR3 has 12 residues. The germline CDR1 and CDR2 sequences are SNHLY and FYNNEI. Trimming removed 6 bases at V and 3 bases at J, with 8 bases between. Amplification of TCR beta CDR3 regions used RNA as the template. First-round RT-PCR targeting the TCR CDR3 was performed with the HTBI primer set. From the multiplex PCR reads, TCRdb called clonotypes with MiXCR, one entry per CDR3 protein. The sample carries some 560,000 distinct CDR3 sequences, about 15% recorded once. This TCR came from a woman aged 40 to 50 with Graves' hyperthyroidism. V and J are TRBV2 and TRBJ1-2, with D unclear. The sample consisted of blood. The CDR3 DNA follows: TGTGCCAGCAGAATGGAGGACTATGGCTACACCTTC. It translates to CASRMEDYGYTF.